These 5 T cell receptor beta chains originate from one sample sequenced in a study of T cell responses to AZD1222 COVID-19 vaccine. Clones were sequenced by immunoSEQ multiplex PCR, and TCRdb holds only the in-frame ones, with some missing. The table records about 120,000 clones, under 95% of them present only once. The sample here was peripheral blood, taken on day 0 of AZD1222 vaccination. The receptors shown here come from an adult in good health.

V gene TRBV7-9 combines with J gene TRBJ1-2; D gene uncertain. Looked up from germline, CDR1 is SEHNR and CDR2 is FQNEAQ (reference sequence). CDR3 length: 14 residues. The V end lost 0 bases, the J end lost 6 bases, and 11 bases lay between the germline ends. Here the CDR3 DNA reads TGTGCCAGCAGCTTAGCGCTTGGGGTTCATGGCTACACCTTC. It is translated as CASSLALGVHGYTF.

The CDR3 spells CASSFNERQTYEQYF. The CDR3 region has the DNA TGTGCCAGCAGTTTTAACGAGAGACAGACCTACGAGCAGTACTTC. The chain uses TRBV27 and TRBJ2-7; a weak D match, TRBD1 (5 bases). CDR1 and CDR2 from the germline V gene are MNHEY and SMNVEV (reference sequence). With 3 bases removed from V and 2 bases from J, the gap between germline ends came to 14 bases. CDR3 length: 15 residues.

This chain connects TRBV5-1 to TRBJ1-2, with a weak D call TRBD1 (5 bases). CDR1 is SGHRS, CDR2 YFSETQ, per germline. The CDR3 contains 15 residues. The germline V and J ends were trimmed by 4 bases and 2 bases, with 15 bases remaining between them. CDR3 sequence reads: CASSTGLLGNYGYTF. In DNA, the CDR3 is TGCGCCAGCAGCACAGGTTTGCTTGGGAACTATGGCTACACCTTC.

The chain joins TRBV29-1 to TRBJ1-4; D call uncertain. Germline lookup yields CDR1 SQVTM and CDR2 ANQGSEA. The CDR3 is made up of 14 amino acids. Trimming took 6 bases from V and 4 from J, leaving 15 bases between them. CDR3 sequence reads: CSVEPLGINEKLFF. CDR3 bases: TGCAGCGTAGAGCCCTTGGGGATTAATGAAAAACTGTTTTTT.

The chain links TRBV5-1 to TRBJ1-2; tentative D call: TRBD1 (5 bases). The length of the CDR3 is 14 residues. Trimming took off 3 bases at V and 2 bases at J, with 11 bases between the two ends. Germline-derived CDR1 and CDR2 are SGHRS and YFSETQ. The CDR3, as DNA: TGCGCCAGCAGCTACTCCGGGACGAACTATGGCTACACCTTC. Translated, it gives CASSYSGTNYGYTF.